A single T cell receptor beta chain is shown here with its context. Antigen unknown. The data originate from a study of cytomegalovirus exposure and HLA in healthy donors. Overall study: Genotyping showed less than 85% of over 350 donors falling in the Caucasian-associated ancestry cluster. Broader study findings: TCR beta V- and J-gene trimming was later associated with a missense DCLRE1C variant. Presence/absence analyses assumed roughly uniform sequencing depth across donors, which may not hold.

Primers: 60 Vbeta forward and 13 Jbeta reverse. The repertoire was sequenced with immunoSEQ multiplex PCR; TCRdb's copy has only in-frame clones and lacks some. The specimen's table records some 72,000 clones. What was sequenced was PBMCs. This clonotype originated in a boy aged 5-17 years in good health and CMV-seronegative.

This CDR3 is CASSQGVPGLAGGDTQYF. The CDR3 nucleotides are TGCGCCAGCAGCCAAGGGGTCCCGGGACTAGCGGGAGGGGATACGCAGTATTTT. The V and J genes are TRBV4-3 and TRBJ2-3, with TRBD2 matching 16 bases. The J segment lost 6 bases and the V segment lost 1 base, leaving 7 bases of the junction unmatched. The germline V gene has CDR1 LGHNA and CDR2 YSLEER. This CDR3 is 18 amino acids long.